This T cell receptor (beta chain) was identified during a study of blood T cell repertoires in COVID-19. Study-wide context: Some COVID-19 samples were acute and others convalescent; all came from the United States, Italy and Spain.

Two negative PCRs, clearance, or symptom resolution were required of recovered Cohort 3 donors. The germline V and J ends were trimmed by 5 bases and 4 bases, with 15 bases remaining between them. In germline, CDR1 is SNHLY, CDR2 FYNNEI. This CDR3 is 15 amino acids long. Clones were read by immunoSEQ multiplex PCR, and TCRdb kept only the in-frame ones, dropping some. The data show 150,000 to 200,000 clones, 75% to 90% seen once. This sequence joins TRBV2 and TRBJ1-5; no clear D gene. Material: PBMCs or T cells enriched from blood (not recorded which). The TCR sequence derives from a woman aged 18 to 35 who had recovered from COVID-19. The CDR3 loop reads CASSMEAGGNQPQHF. In DNA form, the CDR3 reads TGTGCCAGCAGTATGGAGGCAGGAGGGAATCAGCCCCAGCATTTT.